Listed below are T cell receptor beta chains from one sample, sequenced in a study of blood T cell repertoires in COVID-19. Sequencing was performed with immunoSEQ multiplex PCR; in TCRdb, only in-frame clones are kept and a portion is missing. The repertoire holds 150,000 to 200,000 clones, with almost 85% as singletons. The sample taken for sequencing was PBMCs or T cells enriched from blood (not recorded which). The receptors were sampled from a man over 45 who had recovered from COVID-19. CDR3s include the opening cysteine and the closing phenylalanine or tryptophan. D genes are given only for firm matches. Clone size is not always given. Where it is, it says once, few, many or a class for expanded clones.

D	size	length	V	J	CDR3	DNA
TRBD2	-	17	TRBV5-6	TRBJ2-7	CASSLPGGAGGLYEQYF	TGTGCCAGCAGCCTCCCGGGAGGAGCGGGGGGCCTCTACGAGCAGTACTTC
-	-	16	TRBV25-1	TRBJ2-5	CASMVSGGWAQETQYF	TGTGCCAGCATGGTATCGGGGGGCTGGGCACAAGAGACCCAGTACTTC
-	-	13	TRBV19	TRBJ1-5	CASAGSRAQPQHF	TGTGCCAGTGCAGGGTCTCGGGCTCAGCCCCAGCATTTT
-	-	17	TRBV4-1	TRBJ2-3	CASSLAGSGGVADTQYF	TGCGCCAGCAGTCTCGCCGGTTCTGGTGGGGTAGCGGATACGCAGTATTTT
TRBD1	few	17	TRBV25-1	TRBJ2-2	CASSEYGQGRRDGELFF	TGTGCCAGCAGTGAATATGGACAGGGTAGGCGGGACGGGGAGCTGTTTTTT
-	-	11	TRBV6-2/TRBV6-3	TRBJ2-3	CASSATNTQYF	TGTGCCAGCAGTGCGACTAATACGCAGTATTTT
TRBD2	-	16	TRBV6-1	TRBJ2-1	CASSVTSGRGSNEQFF	TGTGCCAGCAGTGTGACGAGCGGGAGGGGGTCCAATGAGCAGTTCTTC
TRBD1	-	14	TRBV5-8	TRBJ1-1	CASSRDRENTEAFF	TGTGCCAGCAGCCGGGACAGGGAGAACACTGAAGCTTTCTTT
-	once	15	TRBV27	TRBJ2-7	CASSLSEGLSYEQYF	TGTGCCAGCAGTTTATCCGAGGGCCTCTCCTACGAGCAGTACTTC
-	-	15	TRBV6-5	TRBJ1-1	CASSYGGAEDTEAFF	TGTGCCAGCAGTTACGGCGGGGCTGAGGACACTGAAGCTTTCTTT
-	-	16	TRBV11-2	TRBJ2-4	CASSLPPTSLKNIQYF	TGTGCCAGCAGCTTACCCCCTACTAGTTTGAAAAACATTCAGTACTTC
-	-	15	TRBV27	TRBJ2-3	CASSSQARGTDTQYF	TGTGCCAGCAGTTCACAGGCGCGAGGCACAGATACGCAGTATTTT
-	-	16	TRBV21-1	TRBJ1-6	CASSKRDKSPDSPLHF	TGTGCCAGCAGCAAACGGGACAAAAGTCCTGACTCACCCCTCCACTTT
TRBD2	-	15	TRBV6-4	TRBJ2-3	CASSPLAGATDTQYF	TGTGCCAGCAGCCCCTTAGCGGGGGCCACAGATACGCAGTATTTT
-	-	16	TRBV7-2	TRBJ1-6	CASSSTLPGGDSPLHF	TGTGCCAGCAGCTCGACCCTTCCCGGCGGGGATTCACCCCTCCACTTT
TRBD1	-	13	TRBV12-3/TRBV12-4	TRBJ1-1	CASSYGQGGQAFF	TGTGCCAGCAGTTATGGACAGGGAGGGCAAGCTTTCTTT
TRBD1	once	13	TRBV28	TRBJ1-5	CASDRAIFQPQHF	TGTGCCAGCGACAGGGCAATCTTTCAGCCCCAGCATTTT
-	-	16	TRBV7-2	TRBJ2-1	CASSTTPGKLSNEQFF	TGTGCCAGCAGCACTACCCCCGGGAAACTCTCCAATGAGCAGTTCTTC
-	few	16	TRBV30	TRBJ1-6	CAWSGRGGPYNSPLHF	TGTGCCTGGAGCGGCAGGGGAGGGCCCTATAATTCACCCCTCCACTTT
TRBD1	few	12	TRBV28	TRBJ1-1	CASSYRGLKAFF	TGTGCCAGCAGTTACAGGGGGCTAAAGGCTTTCTTT
-	-	13	TRBV6-5	TRBJ1-4	CATREGRDEKLFF	TGTGCCACCAGGGAGGGTAGGGACGAAAAACTGTTTTTT
TRBD2	-	16	TRBV9	TRBJ2-3	CASSTTSGGVTDTQYF	TGTGCCAGCAGCACAACTAGCGGGGGCGTCACAGATACGCAGTATTTT
TRBD1	-	14	TRBV18	TRBJ1-5	CASSKQGDNQPQHF	TGTGCCAGCTCAAAACAGGGGGACAATCAGCCCCAGCATTTT
TRBD1	-	16	TRBV28	TRBJ1-3	CASCLGQVSSGNTIYF	TGTGCCAGCTGTCTGGGACAGGTCTCCTCTGGAAACACCATATATTTT
TRBD1	once	14	TRBV5-1	TRBJ1-1	CASSNDREGAEAFF	TGCGCCAGCAGCAACGACAGGGAAGGGGCTGAAGCTTTCTTT
-	-	16	TRBV11-1	TRBJ2-7	CASSRGPSRSSYEQYF	TGTGCCAGCAGCCGTGGCCCGAGTCGGAGCTCCTACGAGCAGTACTTC
TRBD1	-	14	TRBV6-6	TRBJ2-7	CASSRSTGLYEQYF	TGTGCCAGCAGTCGATCGACAGGGCTCTACGAGCAGTACTTC
TRBD1	-	14	TRBV5-1	TRBJ2-7	CASSYDRGVTEQYF	TGCGCCAGCAGCTATGACAGGGGGGTGACCGAGCAGTACTTC
-	-	13	TRBV28	TRBJ1-2	CASSSGGNYGYTF	TGTGCCAGCAGTTCGGGAGGTAACTATGGCTACACCTTC
TRBD1	-	14	TRBV19	TRBJ2-3	CASSPGQGADTQYF	TGTGCCAGTAGTCCCGGACAGGGGGCAGATACGCAGTATTTT
-	-	18	TRBV28	TRBJ1-3	CASSPPGQWTSSGNTIYF	TGTGCCAGCAGTCCACCGGGACAATGGACCTCTTCTGGAAACACCATATATTTT
-	-	14	TRBV5-1	TRBJ1-6	CASSLQGENSPLHF	TGCGCCAGCAGCTTACAGGGCGAGAATTCACCCCTCCACTTT
-	-	13	TRBV6-5	TRBJ2-3	CASAKGYTDTQYF	TGTGCCAGTGCTAAGGGGTACACAGATACGCAGTATTTT
-	-	13	TRBV19	TRBJ1-1	CASSRPLNTEAFF	TGTGCCAGTAGTCGTCCCTTGAACACTGAAGCTTTCTTT
TRBD1	-	13	TRBV30	TRBJ1-5	CAWRGTGNQPQHF	TGTGCCTGGAGGGGGACAGGCAATCAGCCCCAGCATTTT
-	few	15	TRBV6-1	TRBJ1-1	CASSEVGAGFSEAFF	TGTGCCAGCAGTGAAGTTGGGGCGGGGTTCTCTGAAGCTTTCTTT
-	few	15	TRBV5-1	TRBJ1-5	CASSLSGQSNQPQHF	TGCGCCAGCAGCTTATCGGGACAAAGCAATCAGCCCCAGCATTTT
-	once	16	TRBV30	TRBJ1-6	CAWSTARGDYNSPLHF	TGTGCCTGGAGTACGGCCAGGGGAGACTATAATTCACCCCTCCACTTT
-	-	14	TRBV30	TRBJ2-3	CAWKRRLDTDTQYF	TGTGCCTGGAAAAGGAGGCTTGACACAGATACGCAGTATTTT
-	once	12	TRBV27	TRBJ2-7	CASSQQGDEQYF	TGTGCCAGCAGTCAACAGGGCGATGAGCAGTACTTC